Listed below are T cell receptor beta chains from one sample, sequenced in a study of Tregs in tolerant kidney transplant recipients. The table came from immunoSEQ multiplex PCR; TCRdb's copy has only in-frame clones and leaves some out. Here the sample spans approximately 15,000 clones, just under 80% being singletons. Specimen: Tregs from blood, collected before the transplant. These receptors were obtained from a human donor who received a combined kidney and bone marrow transplant. Both conserved end residues are part of each CDR3. The order of the fields is clone size, V gene, D gene, J gene, CDR3 DNA, CDR3 protein. The D gene is left open where the match is weak. Size is omitted from some rows. Given values are once, few, many or a class for expanded clones.

>medium-sized|TRBV6-1|TRBD1|TRBJ1-2
TGTGCCAGCAGACGGACAGGGGTCTATGGCTACACCTTC
CASRRTGVYGYTF
>NA|TRBV4-2|NA|TRBJ2-5
TGTGCCAGCAGCCAAGATCCCGGGTCCCAAGAGACCCAGTACTTC
CASSQDPGSQETQYF
>NA|TRBV10-3|TRBD1|TRBJ1-1
TGTGCCATCAGGGAACAGGGGTACACTGAAGCTTTCTTT
CAIREQGYTEAFF
>NA|TRBV20-1|NA|TRBJ1-1
TGCAGTGCGCCTGCGAGGACTGAAGCTTTCTTT
CSAPARTEAFF
>few|TRBV4-1|NA|TRBJ1-5
TGCGCCAGCAGCCCAACCCTAGGGGGTCCCCGGCCCCAGCATTTT
CASSPTLGGPRPQHF
>once|TRBV5-1|TRBD1|TRBJ2-2
TGCGCCAGCAGCTTGGCCACAGGGGCCACCGGGGAGCTGTTTTTT
CASSLATGATGELFF
>NA|TRBV29-1|TRBD1|TRBJ2-3
TGCAGCGTTGAATCGGGACAGCTTATCACAGATACGCAGTATTTT
CSVESGQLITDTQYF
>once|TRBV9|NA|TRBJ1-4
TGTGCCAGCAGCGTCGCCCCGGGGGACAAACTGTTTTTT
CASSVAPGDKLFF
>NA|TRBV6-5|NA|TRBJ1-4
TGTGCCAGCAGAGGACTAGGAGGCGAAAAACTGTTTTTT
CASRGLGGEKLFF
>NA|TRBV7-2|TRBD2|TRBJ2-3
TGTGCCAGCAGCCCAATCCGTGGACGGGAGGGTGGAGATACGCAGTATTTT
CASSPIRGREGGDTQYF
>NA|TRBV5-4|TRBD1|TRBJ2-4
TGTGCCAGCAGCTCAAGGGACAGGGGAGGAAACATTCAGTACTTC
CASSSRDRGGNIQYF
>NA|TRBV6-5|NA|TRBJ1-1
TGTGCCAGCAGTTCCTCCCCGACAGCCATGAACACTGAAGCTTTCTTT
CASSSSPTAMNTEAFF
>NA|TRBV5-1|TRBD2|TRBJ2-3
TGCGCCAGCAGCCCGGGACTAGCGGGGAGAACAGATACGCAGTATTTT
CASSPGLAGRTDTQYF
>few|TRBV5-4|NA|TRBJ1-2
TGTGCCAGCAGCTTGTCCGGGGGGGAAGGCTACACCTTC
CASSLSGGEGYTF
>NA|TRBV7-2|TRBD1|TRBJ1-1
TGTGCCAGCAGCTCTCAGGGGGCGGGAACTGAAGCTTTCTTT
CASSSQGAGTEAFF
>NA|TRBV5-4|TRBD1|TRBJ1-1
TGTGCCAGCAGCTTGGACAGGGGGCGATCAAAATCGTTTACCTTT
CASSLDRGRSKSFTF
>NA|TRBV6-6|NA|TRBJ1-4
TGTGCCAGCAGAAGGGAGGCGAGTGAAAAACTGTTTTTT
CASRREASEKLFF
>NA|TRBV10-3|TRBD2|TRBJ2-1
TGTGCCATCAGTGTAGCGGGGGTCCGGAATGAGCAGTTCTTC
CAISVAGVRNEQFF
>once|TRBV4-2|TRBD1|TRBJ1-1
TGTGCCAGCAGCCAAGGTCGAGGGACAGGGATAGCGAACACTGAAGCTTTCTTT
CASSQGRGTGIANTEAFF
>NA|TRBV6-6|TRBD2|TRBJ2-7
TGTGCCAGCTCCTCCCCCCCTAGCGGGAGGAACGAGCAGTACTTC
CASSSPPSGRNEQYF
>NA|TRBV4-3|NA|TRBJ2-5
TGCGCCAGCAGCCTAGCGGTGACTGGGGAGACCCAGTACTTC
CASSLAVTGETQYF
>NA|TRBV18|TRBD2|TRBJ2-7
TGTGCCAGCTCACCTTGGACTAGGGGAAGATACGAGCAGTACTTC
CASSPWTRGRYEQYF
>once|TRBV25-1|NA|TRBJ1-2
TGTGCCAGCAGACAGGTCGGGAACTATGGCTACACCTTC
CASRQVGNYGYTF
>NA|TRBV19|NA|TRBJ1-2
TGTGCCAGTAGGGGCACCTTCTATGGCTACACCTTC
CASRGTFYGYTF
>NA|TRBV5-4|TRBD1|TRBJ2-5
TGTGCCAGCAGCTCACCCGGACTGACAGGGGAGTACGGAGAGACCCAGTACTTC
CASSSPGLTGEYGETQYF
>NA|TRBV5-1|TRBD1|TRBJ1-6
TGCGCCAGCAGCTCTACATTGGGACAGCAAAATTCACCCCTCCACTTT
CASSSTLGQQNSPLHF
>NA|TRBV14|TRBD2|TRBJ2-5
TGTGCCAGCAGCCAGGGAGGACTAGCGGGATCAAAGACCCAGTACTTC
CASSQGGLAGSKTQYF
>NA|TRBV29-1|NA|TRBJ1-2
TGCAGCGCCGAGGTCCACGGGGGGAACTATGGCTACACCTTC
CSAEVHGGNYGYTF
>NA|TRBV5-1|TRBD2|TRBJ2-1
TGCGCCAGCAGCCAGCAAGGGCTAGCGGGAGGTCTGTACAATGAGCAGTTCTTC
CASSQQGLAGGLYNEQFF
>once|TRBV10-2|TRBD1|TRBJ2-7
TGCGCCAGCAAACCGGGACAGGGCTCCTACGAGCAGTACTTC
CASKPGQGSYEQYF
>NA|TRBV4-1|NA|TRBJ1-1
TGCGCCAGCAGTTCCCCAGCGGGCATGAACACTGAAGCTTTCTTT
CASSSPAGMNTEAFF
>NA|TRBV19|TRBD1|TRBJ1-1
TGTGCCAGTAGAGAACAGGGGCGAGGTATTTTGACTGAAGCTTTCTTT
CASREQGRGILTEAFF
>NA|TRBV6-6|NA|TRBJ2-3
TGTGCCAGCAGTAGGGGGACAGATACGCAGTATTTT
CASSRGTDTQYF
>NA|TRBV6-1|TRBD1|TRBJ2-3
TGTGCCAGCAGCCCGGGACAGGGGGCGATAGATACGCAGTATTTT
CASSPGQGAIDTQYF
>few|TRBV5-6|TRBD1|TRBJ1-2
TGTGCCAGCAGCCGGGACAGCCTCAAGACGACCTTC
CASSRDSLKTTF
>NA|TRBV6-6|TRBD1|TRBJ2-2
TGTGCCAGCAAGGGACAGGGAACCGGGGAGCTGTTTTTT
CASKGQGTGELFF
>few|TRBV7-2|TRBD1|TRBJ1-2
TGTGCCAGCAGCCCTGCAGGGGGGGGCTACACCTTC
CASSPAGGGYTF
>NA|TRBV29-1|TRBD2|TRBJ2-1
TGCAGCGTCGCCGGGACTAGCGAGATCTACAATGAGCAGTTCTTC
CSVAGTSEIYNEQFF
>NA|TRBV5-4|TRBD2|TRBJ2-5
TGTGCCAGCAGCGGACTAGCGGGCCAAGAGACCCAGTACTTC
CASSGLAGQETQYF
>NA|TRBV28|TRBD1|TRBJ2-3
TGTGCCAGCACCCTACAGGGGCCCTCAGATACGCAGTATTTT
CASTLQGPSDTQYF
>NA|TRBV7-8|TRBD2|TRBJ2-7
TGTGCCAGCAAAGGGGGACTAGCGGGAGACCTTTCCTACGAGCAGTACTTC
CASKGGLAGDLSYEQYF
>NA|TRBV28|NA|TRBJ2-7
TGTGCCAGCAGTTTTCCGGGGCAGGGGAACGAGCAGTACTTC
CASSFPGQGNEQYF
>once|TRBV4-1|NA|TRBJ1-1
TGCGCCAGCAGCTGGGCGCGGGAGTCGAACACTGAAGCTTTCTTT
CASSWARESNTEAFF
>NA|TRBV27|NA|TRBJ2-3
TGTGCCAGCAGTTTCGAGCGGGCCACAGATACGCAGTATTTT
CASSFERATDTQYF